This TCR beta chain appears in the sequencing data of a study of blood T cell repertoires in COVID-19. Background on the study: Both acute and convalescent COVID-19 samples were obtained from the United States, Italy and Spain. PBMCs, B-cell-depleted T cells, or T cells provided the cDNA or gDNA that made up the material.

CDR3 length: 15 residues. The trim removed 3 bases at V and 4 bases at J, leaving 4 bases unmatched. Germline V gene data show CDR1 as MGHDK and CDR2 as SYGVNS. Per the study methods: Amplified reference gene primers provided the basis for estimating nucleated cell counts. Repertoires were generated with immunoSEQ multiplex PCR, while TCRdb's copy carries only in-frame clones and drops some. V and J calls and clone size are given by that table; D and trimming were obtained from the DNA. The top ten hold 2.5% to 4% of the sample, which has about 350,000 clones, 91% seen once. Sequences were obtained from peripheral blood. J is TRBJ2-1 and V is TRBV25-1; 9 bases map to TRBD2. The sequence was obtained from a woman between 18 and 29 years old who had recovered from COVID-19. In nucleotides, the CDR3 is TGTGCCAGCAGTGATACGCTAGCGGGATACAATGAGCAGTTCTTC. Translating it yields CASSDTLAGYNEQFF.